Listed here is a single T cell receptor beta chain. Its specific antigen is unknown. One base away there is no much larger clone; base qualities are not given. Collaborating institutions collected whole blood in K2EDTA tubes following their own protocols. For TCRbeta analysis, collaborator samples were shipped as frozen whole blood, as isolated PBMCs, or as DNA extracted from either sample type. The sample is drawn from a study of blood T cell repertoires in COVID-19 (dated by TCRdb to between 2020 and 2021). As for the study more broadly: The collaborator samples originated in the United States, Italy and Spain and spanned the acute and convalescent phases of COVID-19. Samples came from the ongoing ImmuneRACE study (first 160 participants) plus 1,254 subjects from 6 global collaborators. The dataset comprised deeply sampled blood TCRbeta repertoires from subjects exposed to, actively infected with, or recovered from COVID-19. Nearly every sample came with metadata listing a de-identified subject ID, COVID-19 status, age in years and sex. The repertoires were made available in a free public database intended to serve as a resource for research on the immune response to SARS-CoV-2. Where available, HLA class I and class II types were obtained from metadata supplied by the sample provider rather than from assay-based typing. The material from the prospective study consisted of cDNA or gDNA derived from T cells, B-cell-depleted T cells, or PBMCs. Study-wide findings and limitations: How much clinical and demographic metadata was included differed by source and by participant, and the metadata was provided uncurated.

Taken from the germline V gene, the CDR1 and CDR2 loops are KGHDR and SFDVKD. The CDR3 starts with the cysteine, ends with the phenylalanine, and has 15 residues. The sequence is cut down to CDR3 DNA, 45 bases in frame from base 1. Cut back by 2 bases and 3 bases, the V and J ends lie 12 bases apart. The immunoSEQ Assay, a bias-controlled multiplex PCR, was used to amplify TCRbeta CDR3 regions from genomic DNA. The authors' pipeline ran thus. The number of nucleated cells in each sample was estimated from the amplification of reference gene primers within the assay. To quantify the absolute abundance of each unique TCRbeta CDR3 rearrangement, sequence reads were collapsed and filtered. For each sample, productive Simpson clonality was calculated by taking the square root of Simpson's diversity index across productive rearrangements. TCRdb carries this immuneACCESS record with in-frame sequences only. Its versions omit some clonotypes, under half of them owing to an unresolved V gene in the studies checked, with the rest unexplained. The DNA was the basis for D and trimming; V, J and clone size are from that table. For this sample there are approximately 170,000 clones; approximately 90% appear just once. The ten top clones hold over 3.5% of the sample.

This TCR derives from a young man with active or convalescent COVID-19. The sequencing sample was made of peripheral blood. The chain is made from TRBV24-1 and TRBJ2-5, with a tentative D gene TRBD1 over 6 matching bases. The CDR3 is CATSDSWTVEETQYF. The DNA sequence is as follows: TGTGCCACCAGTGATTCCTGGACAGTCGAAGAGACCCAGTACTTC.